Given below is one T cell receptor (beta chain) in context. Its cognate antigen is unknown. One base away lies a much larger clone, so this may be a sequencing read error. This entry belongs to a study of breast tumors, draining lymph nodes, adjacent tissues. Broader study findings: That most tumor T cells come from lymph nodes remained unproven.

Germline lookup yields CDR1 SGHDT and CDR2 YYEEEE. CDR3 length equals 16 residues. TCRdb reprocessed the multiplex PCR reads via MiXCR and lists one record per CDR3 protein. This table has some 140,000 distinct CDR3 sequences, about a fifth appearing once. The lymph nodes were axillary draining lymph nodes from breast cancer patients. The chain is built from TRBV5-6 and TRBJ2-2; perhaps TRBD2 as D (5 bases). This TCR was sampled from a female donor with breast cancer. Some clones in this sample may be carry-over from other donors' samples. The sample taken for sequencing was axillary lymph node tissue. CDR3 residues: CASSLTRAPHTGELIF. For the CDR3, the DNA is TGTGCCAGCAGCTTGACAAGGGCCCCCCACACCGGGGAGCTGATTTTT.